The 21 T cell receptor beta chains reported below all come from one sample, sequenced in a study of cytomegalovirus exposure and HLA in healthy donors. 13 Jbeta primers and 60 Vbeta primers were used for the PCR. TCRdb keeps only in-frame clones here, not all; method: immunoSEQ multiplex PCR. The table lists 60,000 or so clones, approximately 80% of them singletons. The sample consisted of PBMCs. These receptors all stem from a man aged 35-49 years in good health and CMV-seronegative.

As to this clone: At the DNA level, this CDR3 is encoded by other sequences in the same sample as well. The V call is TRBV9, the J call TRBJ1-1; no clear D gene. Germline V lookup: CDR1 SGDLS, CDR2 YYNGEE. Trimming cost V 2 bases and J 1 base, with 6 bases left between them. CDR3 length: 13 amino acids. The CDR3 reads CASSVSGNTEAFF. The CDR3 DNA sequence: TGTGCCAGCAGCGTCAGCGGGAACACTGAAGCTTTCTTT.

The genes are TRBV7-6 and TRBJ2-3; 15 positions match TRBD2. Germline V gene lookup returns CDR1 SGHVS and CDR2 FNYEAQ. V lost 4 bases, J lost 4 bases, and 9 bases stayed unmatched. The CDR3 length is 18 residues. CDR3 sequence reads: CASSSGLAGGPWADTQYF. The CDR3 nucleotides are TGTGCCAGCAGCTCGGGACTAGCGGGGGGTCCGTGGGCAGATACGCAGTATTTT.

The sample holds one count of this clone. The gene calls are TRBV10-2 and TRBJ2-7; TRBD1 is a possible D gene (5 bases). This CDR3 region has 11 residues. V was shortened by 8 bases and J by 6 bases, with 11 bases between the two germline ends. Per the germline V gene, CDR1 is WSHSY and CDR2 is SAAADI. CDR3 DNA: TGCGCCAGCGTCTCAACAGGCGAGCAGTACTTC. It yields the protein CASVSTGEQYF.

The chain carries TRBV9 and TRBJ1-1, with D maybe TRBD1 (5 bases). CDR1 and CDR2 (germline): SGDLS, YYNGEE. The CDR3 length is 14 residues. V shed 4 bases and J shed 4 bases, with 14 bases lying between them. DNA of the CDR3: TGTGCCAGCAGCAAAACAGGAAGCTTCACTGAAGCTTTCTTT. It yields the protein CASSKTGSFTEAFF.

This clone was found once. This chain links TRBV18 with TRBJ1-2; 8 positions agree with TRBD1. The CDR3 is 15 amino acids. Germline V CDR1 and CDR2: KGHSH, LQKENI. V was pared by 6 bases and J by 5 bases, with 11 bases of the junction left unmatched. CDR3 amino acids: CASSGVPGQEYGYTF. The CDR3 DNA sequence: TGTGCCAGCTCGGGGGTTCCGGGACAGGAATATGGCTACACCTTC.

The chain is built from TRBV5-5 and TRBJ1-1; D is unresolved. Germline CDR1 and CDR2: SGHKS and YYEKEE (reference sequence). This CDR3 contains 15 residues. V was shortened by 1 base and J by 0 bases, with 10 bases between the two germline ends. The CDR3 nucleotides read TGTGCCAGCAGCTTGCACGCCACAATGAACACTGAAGCTTTCTTT. Protein sequence: CASSLHATMNTEAFF.

This chain joins TRBV19 and TRBJ1-1, with 8 nucleotides matching TRBD1. V shed 4 bases and J 1 base; nucleotides not matched to a gene: 8. Germline V gives CDR1 LNHDA, CDR2 SQIVND (reference sequence). The CDR3 totals 16 residues. As DNA, the CDR3 is TGTGCCAGTAGTACCCGGACAGGGATATCGAACACTGAAGCTTTCTTT. Translated, it gives CASSTRTGISNTEAFF.

This clone occurred a few times. The DNA of the CDR3 is TGTGCCAGCAGCTCACACCAGGACAGGGGCAATCAGCCCCAGCATTTT. Protein sequence: CASSSHQDRGNQPQHF. The rearrangement joins TRBV5-5 to TRBJ1-5, with 8 bases identical to TRBD1. The CDR3 runs to 16 residues. The germline gives CDR1 SGHKS, CDR2 YYEKEE (reference sequence). V lost 3 bases and J lost 2; bases outside the gene matches: 7.

The V and J genes are TRBV5-4 and TRBJ2-5; 7 nucleotides align to TRBD2. Germline CDR1 is SGHNT and CDR2 is YYREEE (reference sequence). The junction had 5 bases not matched to a gene; V was cut back by 3 bases and J by 3 bases. The CDR3 sequence is 14 residues long. In DNA, the CDR3 is TGTGCCAGCAGCTCGGCGGGGAGGGAAGAGACCCAGTACTTC. Translating gives CASSSAGREETQYF.

V and J are TRBV6-4 and TRBJ2-3, with 9 bases lining up with TRBD2. The trim removed 4 bases at V and 0 bases at J, leaving 11 bases unmatched. This CDR3 has 18 residues. Germline V gives CDR1 MRHNA, CDR2 SNTAGT. In nucleotides, the CDR3 is TGTGCCAGCAGTGTATATCGGCTAGCGGGGAGGAGCACAGATACGCAGTATTTT. Translating it yields CASSVYRLAGRSTDTQYF.

The chain uses TRBV14 and TRBJ2-3; 8 nucleotides agree with TRBD2. This CDR3 region has 16 residues. Looked up from germline, CDR1 is SGHDN and CDR2 is FVKESK. V was pared by 4 bases and J by 4 bases, with 10 bases of the junction left unmatched. Here the CDR3 reads CASSLSGGLGADTQYF. In DNA form, the CDR3 reads TGTGCCAGCAGCCTATCGGGGGGGCTCGGGGCAGATACGCAGTATTTT. The variable domain in full, with the rest retrieved from reference TRBV14 and TRBJ2-3, is EAGVTQFPSHSVIEKGQTVTLRCDPISGHDNLYWYRRVMGKEIKFLLHFVKESKQDESGMPNNRFLAERTGGTYSTLKVQPAELEDSGVYFCASSLSGGLGADTQYFGPGTRLTVL.

This chain links TRBV6-5 with TRBJ2-1; D uncertain. V lost 3 bases to trimming and J lost 5 bases, with 8 bases between them. Germline V CDR1 and CDR2: MNHEY, SVGAGI. The CDR3 runs 13 residues. In nucleotides, the CDR3 is TGTGCCAGCAGTTATATTACAGACAATGAGCAGTTCTTC. It yields the protein CASSYITDNEQFF.

V is TRBV19 and J is TRBJ2-7, with unresolved D. Germline CDR1 and CDR2: LNHDA and SQIVND (reference sequence). The CDR3 extends over 13 amino acids. V lost 5 bases, J lost 9 bases, and 17 bases lay in between. The CDR3 nucleotides are TGTGCCAGTAGTGCAAACCAGGCTATCGGGCAGTACTTC. Protein: CASSANQAIGQYF.

This chain uses TRBV7-9 with TRBJ1-1, with 7 positions matching TRBD1. Losses at the gene ends were 5 bases for V and 8 bases for J; bases not matched to a gene: 11. The CDR3 runs to 14 residues. Germline-derived CDR1 and CDR2 are SEHNR and FQNEAQ (reference sequence). Written as DNA, the CDR3 is TGTGCCAGCAGCGAAACAGGGGTAGGATCCGAAGCTTTCTTT. This codes for CASSETGVGSEAFF.

The genes are TRBV6-5 and TRBJ2-2; maybe TRBD2 (6 bases). Deletions cut 1 base from V and 5 bases from J, with 11 bases between. Germline CDR1 MNHEY, CDR2 SVGAGI. The CDR3 is 15 residues long. The CDR3 here is CASSYFGTSTGELFF. CDR3 bases: TGTGCCAGCAGTTACTTTGGGACTTCAACCGGGGAGCTGTTTTTT.

This clone was seen only once. The chain recombines TRBV18 with TRBJ1-1; D ambiguous. Trimming cost V 0 bases and J 1 base, with 9 bases left between them. Germline V gene data show CDR1 as KGHSH and CDR2 as LQKENI. The CDR3 loop spans 15 amino acids. The CDR3 reads CASSPPRGSNTEAFF. The DNA of the CDR3 is TGTGCCAGCTCACCACCGAGAGGCTCGAACACTGAAGCTTTCTTT.

The V and J genes are TRBV30 and TRBJ2-7; D not certain. CDR1 is GTSNPN and CDR2 is SVGIG in the germline V gene (reference sequence). The ends were cut back, 3 bases at V and 5 bases at J, with 14 bases in the middle. The CDR3 spans 13 residues. The CDR3 spells CAWSAAGSHEQYV. Written as DNA, the CDR3 is TGTGCCTGGAGCGCCGCCGGGTCTCACGAGCAGTACGTC.

The sample holds a few counts of this clone. The chain combines TRBV10-3 with TRBJ2-1, with a weak D call TRBD1 (6 bases). Germline CDR1 is ENHRY and CDR2 is SYGVKD. V was pared by 0 bases and J by 0 bases, with 9 bases between. The CDR3 runs 16 residues. The CDR3 DNA reads as TGTGCCATCAGTGAGTCGACAGGAAGCTCCTACAATGAGCAGTTCTTC. Protein: CAISESTGSSYNEQFF.

This chain joins TRBV6-1 and TRBJ2-1; TRBD1 matches at 7 bases. This CDR3 is 15 amino acids long. Germline V gene sequence: CDR1 MNHNS, CDR2 SASEGT. V lost 6 bases and J lost 7; bases outside the gene matches: 12. CDR3 residues: CASSADRALMNEQFF. In DNA, the CDR3 is TGTGCCAGCAGCGCTGACAGGGCTCTAATGAATGAGCAGTTCTTC.

The V and J genes are TRBV30 and TRBJ2-7, with TRBD1 as a possible D gene (6 bases). V lost 7 bases to trimming and J lost 3 bases, with 22 bases between them. This CDR3 contains 15 residues. The V gene's germline CDR1 is GTSNPN and CDR2 SVGIG (reference sequence). The CDR3 is CALALKPGQIYEQYF. The CDR3 DNA is TGTGCCTTGGCTTTGAAACCGGGACAAATCTACGAGCAGTACTTC.

This chain connects TRBV18 to TRBJ1-6; D not certain. This CDR3 region has 14 residues. Germline CDR1 and CDR2: KGHSH and LQKENI. Trimming cost V 2 bases and J 8 bases, with 10 bases left between them. The CDR3 reads CASSPKFSDSPLHF. The CDR3, as DNA: TGTGCCAGCTCACCAAAGTTTTCAGATTCACCCCTCCACTTT.